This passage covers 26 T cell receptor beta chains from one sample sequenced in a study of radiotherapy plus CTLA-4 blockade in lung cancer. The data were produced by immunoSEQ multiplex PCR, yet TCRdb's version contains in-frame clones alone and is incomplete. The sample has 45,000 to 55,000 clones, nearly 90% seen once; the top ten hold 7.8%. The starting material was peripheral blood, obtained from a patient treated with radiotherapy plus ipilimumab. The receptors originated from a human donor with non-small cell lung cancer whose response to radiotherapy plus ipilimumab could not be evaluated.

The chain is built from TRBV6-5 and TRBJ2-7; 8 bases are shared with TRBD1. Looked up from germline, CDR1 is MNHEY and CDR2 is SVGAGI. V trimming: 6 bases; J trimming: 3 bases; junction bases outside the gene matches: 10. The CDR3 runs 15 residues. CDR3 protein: CASRPGTGPYYEQYF. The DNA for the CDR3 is TGTGCCAGCAGGCCCGGGACAGGTCCTTACTACGAGCAGTACTTC.

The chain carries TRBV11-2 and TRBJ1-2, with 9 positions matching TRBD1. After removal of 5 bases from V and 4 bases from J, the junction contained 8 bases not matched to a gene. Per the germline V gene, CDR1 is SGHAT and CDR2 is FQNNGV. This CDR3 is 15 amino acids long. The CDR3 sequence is CASSASDRGGYGYTF. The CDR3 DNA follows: TGTGCCAGCAGCGCGAGTGACAGGGGGGGCTATGGCTACACCTTC.

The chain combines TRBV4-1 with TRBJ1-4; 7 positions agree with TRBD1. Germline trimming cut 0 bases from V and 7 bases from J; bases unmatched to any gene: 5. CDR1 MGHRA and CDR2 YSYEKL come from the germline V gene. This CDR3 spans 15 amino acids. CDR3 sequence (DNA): TGCGCCAGCAGCCAAGATTCGGCAGGGGGTGAAAAACTGTTTTTT. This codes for CASSQDSAGGEKLFF.

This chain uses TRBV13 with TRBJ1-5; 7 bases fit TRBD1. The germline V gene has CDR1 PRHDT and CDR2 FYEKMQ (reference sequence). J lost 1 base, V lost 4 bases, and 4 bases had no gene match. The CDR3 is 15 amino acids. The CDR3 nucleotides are TGTGCCAGCAGCTCAGGGGGGGGGAGCAATCAGCCCCAGCATTTT. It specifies CASSSGGGSNQPQHF.

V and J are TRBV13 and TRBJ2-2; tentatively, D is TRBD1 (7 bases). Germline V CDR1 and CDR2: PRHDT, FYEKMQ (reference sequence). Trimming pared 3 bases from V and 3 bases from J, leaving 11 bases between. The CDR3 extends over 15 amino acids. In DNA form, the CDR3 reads TGTGCCAGCAGCTTCGGAGGGGGCGACACCGGGGAGCTGTTTTTT. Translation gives CASSFGGGDTGELFF.

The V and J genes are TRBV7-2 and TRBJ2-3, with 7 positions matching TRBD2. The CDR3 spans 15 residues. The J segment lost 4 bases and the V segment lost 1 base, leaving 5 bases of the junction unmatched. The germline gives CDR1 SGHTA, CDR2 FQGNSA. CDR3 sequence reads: CASSLGDYTADTQYF. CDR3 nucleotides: TGTGCCAGCAGCTTAGGGGACTACACCGCAGATACGCAGTATTTT.

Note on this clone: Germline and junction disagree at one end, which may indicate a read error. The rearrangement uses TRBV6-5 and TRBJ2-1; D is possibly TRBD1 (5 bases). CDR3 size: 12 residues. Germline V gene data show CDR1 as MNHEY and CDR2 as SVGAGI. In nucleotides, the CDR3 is TGTGCCAGCAGTGAAGGGGTAACTTTGGCCCTCTTC. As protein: CASSEGVTLALF.

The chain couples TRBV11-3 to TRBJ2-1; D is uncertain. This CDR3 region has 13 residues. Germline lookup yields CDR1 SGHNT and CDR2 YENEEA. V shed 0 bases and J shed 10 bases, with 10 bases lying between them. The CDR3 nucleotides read TGTGCCAGCAGCTTAGAGGAGTACACGGAGCAGTTCTTC. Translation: CASSLEEYTEQFF.

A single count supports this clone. In DNA form, the CDR3 reads TGTGCCAGCAGTCGGGCGGGGACCTACGAGCAGTACTTC. Protein: CASSRAGTYEQYF. The rearrangement joins TRBV6-5 to TRBJ2-7; perhaps TRBD2 as D (6 bases). V lost 5 bases, J lost 2 bases, and 10 bases lay in between. Germline V CDR1 and CDR2: MNHEY, SVGAGI. The CDR3 runs to 13 residues.

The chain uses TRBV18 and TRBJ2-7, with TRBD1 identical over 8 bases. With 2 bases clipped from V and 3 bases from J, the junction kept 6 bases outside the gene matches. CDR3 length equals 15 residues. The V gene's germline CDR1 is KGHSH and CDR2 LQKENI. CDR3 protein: CASSPNRGEYYEQYF. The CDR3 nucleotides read TGTGCCAGCTCACCAAACAGGGGGGAATACTACGAGCAGTACTTC. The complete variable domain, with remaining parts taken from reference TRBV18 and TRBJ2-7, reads NAGVMQNPRHLVRRRGQEARLRCSPMKGHSHVYWYRQLPEEGLKFMVYLQKENIIDESGMPKERFSAEFPKEGPSILRIQQVVRGDSAAYFCASSPNRGEYYEQYFGPGTRLTVT.

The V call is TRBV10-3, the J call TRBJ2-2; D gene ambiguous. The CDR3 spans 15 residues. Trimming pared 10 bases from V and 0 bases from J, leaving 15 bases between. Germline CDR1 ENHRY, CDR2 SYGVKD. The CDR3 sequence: CATTTGSANTGELFF. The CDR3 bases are TGTGCCACAACCACTGGTAGTGCGAACACCGGGGAGCTGTTTTTT.

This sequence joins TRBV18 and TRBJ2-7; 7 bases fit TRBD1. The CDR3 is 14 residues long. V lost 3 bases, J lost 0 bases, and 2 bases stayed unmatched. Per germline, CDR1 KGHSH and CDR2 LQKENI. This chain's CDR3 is CASSPGQSSYEQYF. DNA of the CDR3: TGTGCCAGCTCACCGGGACAGAGCTCCTACGAGCAGTACTTC.

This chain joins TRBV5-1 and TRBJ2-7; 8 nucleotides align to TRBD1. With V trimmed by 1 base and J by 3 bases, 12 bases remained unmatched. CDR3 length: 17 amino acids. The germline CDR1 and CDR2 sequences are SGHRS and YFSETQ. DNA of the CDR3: TGCGCCAGCAGCTTGCGGGGCAGACAGGGGTTACGCTACGAGCAGTACTTC. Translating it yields CASSLRGRQGLRYEQYF.

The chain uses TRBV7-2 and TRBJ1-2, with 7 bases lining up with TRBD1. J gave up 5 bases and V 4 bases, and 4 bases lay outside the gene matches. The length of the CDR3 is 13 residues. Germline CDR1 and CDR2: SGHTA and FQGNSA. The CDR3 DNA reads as TGTGCCAGCAGCTGGGGGACAGAGTATGGCTACACCTTC. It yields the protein CASSWGTEYGYTF.

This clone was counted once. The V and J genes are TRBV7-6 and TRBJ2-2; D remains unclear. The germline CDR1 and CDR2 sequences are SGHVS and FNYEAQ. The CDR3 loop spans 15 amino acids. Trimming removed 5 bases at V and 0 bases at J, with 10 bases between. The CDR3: CASSLAAANTGELFF. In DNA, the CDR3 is TGTGCCAGCAGCCTCGCTGCGGCGAACACCGGGGAGCTGTTTTTT.

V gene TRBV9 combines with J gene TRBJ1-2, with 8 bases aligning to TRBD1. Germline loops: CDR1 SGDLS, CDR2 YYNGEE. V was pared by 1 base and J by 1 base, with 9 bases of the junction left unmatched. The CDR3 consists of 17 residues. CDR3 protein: CASSVNSGGQGNYGYTF. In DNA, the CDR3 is TGTGCCAGCAGCGTAAATAGTGGAGGACAGGGTAACTATGGCTACACCTTC.

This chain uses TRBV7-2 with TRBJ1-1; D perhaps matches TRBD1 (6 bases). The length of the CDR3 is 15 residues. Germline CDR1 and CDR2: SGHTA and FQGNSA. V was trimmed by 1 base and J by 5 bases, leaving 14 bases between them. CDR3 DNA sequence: TGTGCCAGCAGCTTAGGGCGGGGGCTGGGTACTGAAGCTTTCTTT. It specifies CASSLGRGLGTEAFF.

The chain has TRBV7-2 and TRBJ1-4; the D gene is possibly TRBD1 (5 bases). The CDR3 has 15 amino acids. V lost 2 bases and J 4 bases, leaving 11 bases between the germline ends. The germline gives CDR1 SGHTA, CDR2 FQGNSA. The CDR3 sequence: CASSLKRGLNEKLFF. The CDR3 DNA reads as TGTGCCAGCAGCTTAAAGAGGGGACTTAATGAAAAACTGTTTTTT. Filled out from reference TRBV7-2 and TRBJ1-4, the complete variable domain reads GAGVSQSPSNKVTEKGKDVELRCDPISGHTALYWYRQSLGQGLEFLIYFQGNSAPDKSGLPSDRFSAERTGGSVSTLTIQRTQQEDSAVYLCASSLKRGLNEKLFFGSGTQLSVL.

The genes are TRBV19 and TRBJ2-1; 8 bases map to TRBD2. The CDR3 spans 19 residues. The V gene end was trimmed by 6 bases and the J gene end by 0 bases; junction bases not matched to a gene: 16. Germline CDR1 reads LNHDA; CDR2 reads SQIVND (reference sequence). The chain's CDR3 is CASRKDSGDSRSSYNEQFF. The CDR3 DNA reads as TGTGCCAGTAGGAAGGATAGCGGGGACTCCCGCAGCTCCTACAATGAGCAGTTCTTC.

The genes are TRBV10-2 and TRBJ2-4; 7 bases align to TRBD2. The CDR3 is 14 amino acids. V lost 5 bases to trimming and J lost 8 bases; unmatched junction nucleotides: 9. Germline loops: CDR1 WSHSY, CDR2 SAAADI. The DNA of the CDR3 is TGCGCCAGCAGTCTAGGAAAGGGGAGGGACATTCAGTACTTC. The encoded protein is CASSLGKGRDIQYF.

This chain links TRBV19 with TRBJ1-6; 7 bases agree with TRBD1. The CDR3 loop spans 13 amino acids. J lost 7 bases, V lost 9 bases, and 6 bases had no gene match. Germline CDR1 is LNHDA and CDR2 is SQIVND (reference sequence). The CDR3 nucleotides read TGTGCCAGCAAGGGACAGCCGAATTCACCCCTCCACTTT. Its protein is CASKGQPNSPLHF.

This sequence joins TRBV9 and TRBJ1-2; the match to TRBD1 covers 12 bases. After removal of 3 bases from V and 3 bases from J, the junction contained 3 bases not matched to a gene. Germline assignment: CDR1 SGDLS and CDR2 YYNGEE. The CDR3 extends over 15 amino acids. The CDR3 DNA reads TGTGCCAGCAGCGCGGGGACAGGGGGCGACTATGGCTACACCTTC. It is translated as CASSAGTGGDYGYTF.

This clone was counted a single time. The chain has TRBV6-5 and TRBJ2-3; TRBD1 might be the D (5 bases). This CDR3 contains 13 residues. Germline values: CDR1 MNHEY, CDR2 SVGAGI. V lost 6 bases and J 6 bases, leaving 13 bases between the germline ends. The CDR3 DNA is TGTGCCAGCAGCAAACCTGGGGCGGATACGCAGTATTTT. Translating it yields CASSKPGADTQYF.

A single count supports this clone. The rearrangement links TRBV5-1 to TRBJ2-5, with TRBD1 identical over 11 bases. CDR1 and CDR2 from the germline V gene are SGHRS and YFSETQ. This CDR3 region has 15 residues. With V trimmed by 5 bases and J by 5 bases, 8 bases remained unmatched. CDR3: CASSRSDRGPETQYF. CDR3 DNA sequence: TGCGCCAGCAGTCGGTCGGACAGGGGGCCTGAGACCCAGTACTTC.

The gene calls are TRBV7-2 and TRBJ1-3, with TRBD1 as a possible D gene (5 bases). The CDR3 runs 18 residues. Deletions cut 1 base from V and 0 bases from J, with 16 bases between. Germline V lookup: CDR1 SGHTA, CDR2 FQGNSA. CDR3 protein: CASSLVAGTYRSGNTIYF. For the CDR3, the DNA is TGTGCCAGCAGCTTAGTAGCCGGGACTTACCGCTCTGGAAACACCATATATTTT.

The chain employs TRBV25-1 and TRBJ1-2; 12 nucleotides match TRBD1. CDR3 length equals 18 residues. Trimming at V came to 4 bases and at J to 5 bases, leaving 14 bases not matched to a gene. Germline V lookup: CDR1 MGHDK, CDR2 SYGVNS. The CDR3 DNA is TGTGCCAGCAGTGGCGTCGGGGGTGGGGGACAGGGGGCTTATGGCTACACCTTC. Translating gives CASSGVGGGGQGAYGYTF.